Each of the 26 T cell receptor beta chains below was sequenced from the same sample in a study of shared clonotypes between healthy human individuals. Repertoires were generated with immunoSEQ multiplex PCR, while TCRdb's copy carries only in-frame clones and drops some. The sample includes around 1.1 million clones, about 84% of them seen just once. Material for sequencing was memory CD4+ T cells from PBMCs. The subset: CD45RA-negative fraction. Receptors originate from a man younger than 35 in good health. Some clones in this sample may be carry-over from other donors' samples.

Remarks on this clone: The same CDR3 is also encoded by other DNA sequences in this sample. The V and J genes are TRBV6-1 and TRBJ2-7; 8 bases line up with TRBD2. Germline-derived CDR1 and CDR2 are MNHNS and SASEGT. J was trimmed by 1 base and V by 4 bases; bases with no gene match: 6. CDR3 length: 15 amino acids. The CDR3 sequence: CASSATSGPSYEQYF. The CDR3 DNA reads as TGTGCCAGCAGTGCAACTAGCGGACCATCCTACGAGCAGTACTTC.

The chain employs TRBV30 and TRBJ2-1, with no clear D. The CDR3 extends over 14 amino acids. In germline, CDR1 is GTSNPN, CDR2 SVGIG (reference sequence). The V end was cut by 1 base, the J end by 4 bases, with 11 bases between. This CDR3 reads CAWSAFMRYNEQFF. The CDR3 DNA is TGTGCCTGGAGTGCCTTTATGCGGTACAATGAGCAGTTCTTC.

The V gene is TRBV11-2, the J gene TRBJ2-1; D gene unclear. Per the germline V gene, CDR1 is SGHAT and CDR2 is FQNNGV. V was cut by 5 bases and J by 7 bases, with 15 bases left in between. The CDR3 covers 14 residues. The CDR3 region is CASSRTNQANEQFF. CDR3 bases: TGTGCCAGCAGCCGAACTAACCAAGCGAATGAGCAGTTCTTC. The full variable domain, rest sourced from reference TRBV11-2 and TRBJ2-1, is EAGVAQSPRYKIIEKRQSVAFWCNPISGHATLYWYQQILGQGPKLLIQFQNNGVVDDSQLPKDRFSAERLKGVDSTLKIQPAKLEDSAVYLCASSRTNQANEQFFGPGTRLTVL.

The chain uses TRBV15 and TRBJ1-1; no firm D call. In germline, CDR1 is LNHNV, CDR2 YYDKDF (reference sequence). The ends were cut back, 6 bases at V and 0 bases at J, with 8 bases in the middle. This CDR3 region has 13 residues. The CDR3 protein is CATRKTLNTEAFF. CDR3 DNA sequence: TGTGCCACCAGGAAGACATTGAACACTGAAGCTTTCTTT.

The sample holds one count of this clone. The V call is TRBV14, the J call TRBJ2-7, with D maybe TRBD1 (5 bases). The germline CDR1 and CDR2 sequences are SGHDN and FVKESK. V lost 2 bases to trimming and J lost 2 bases, with 13 bases between them. This CDR3 spans 15 amino acids. The CDR3 here is CASSQQGIGPYEQYF. The DNA for the CDR3 is TGTGCCAGCAGCCAACAGGGAATAGGACCCTACGAGCAGTACTTC.

As regards this clone: This CDR3 fails to terminate in the conserved phenylalanine or tryptophan, so it likely reflects a read error. This chain joins TRBV30 and TRBJ2-7; D is unclear. This CDR3 contains 13 residues. Germline values: CDR1 GTSNPN, CDR2 SVGIG (reference sequence). Trimming cost V 4 bases and J 3 bases, with 13 bases left between them. CDR3 bases: TGTGCCTGGAATATAGGCACGGGCTACGAGCAGTACCTC. This codes for CAWNIGTGYEQYL.

Note on this clone: This sample also contains other DNA sequences that code for the same CDR3. The chain uses TRBV9 and TRBJ1-1; TRBD1 matches 7 bases. CDR1 SGDLS and CDR2 YYNGEE come from the germline V gene. This CDR3 region has 14 residues. Trimming took 0 bases from V and 5 from J; bases not matched to a gene: 4. Here the CDR3 reads CASSVGQGGTEAFF. The CDR3 DNA is TGTGCCAGCAGCGTAGGCCAGGGGGGAACTGAAGCTTTCTTT.

This chain uses TRBV5-5 with TRBJ1-1; D gene unclear. Trimming removed 1 base from V and 2 bases from J, with 6 bases in between. Germline V lookup: CDR1 SGHKS, CDR2 YYEKEE (reference sequence). The CDR3 extends over 13 amino acids. CDR3 in amino acids: CASSLLGNTEAFF. The CDR3 coding sequence is TGTGCCAGCAGCTTGTTAGGTAACACTGAAGCTTTCTTT.

The chain joins TRBV19 to TRBJ1-4; D is undetermined. The CDR3 consists of 13 residues. V gave up 5 bases and J gave up 8 bases, with 12 bases separating them. Looked up from germline, CDR1 is LNHDA and CDR2 is SQIVND (reference sequence). CDR3 DNA sequence: TGTGCCAGTAGTGCCAGGAGGGAAGAAAAACTGTTTTTT. Translation: CASSARREEKLFF. Looking up the rest from reference TRBV19 and TRBJ1-4 gives the full variable domain: DGGITQSPKYLFRKEGQNVTLSCEQNLNHDAMYWYRQDPGQGLRLIYYSQIVNDFQKGDIAEGYSVSREKKESFPLTVTSAQKNPTAFYLCASSARREEKLFFGSGTQLSVL.

This clone has a handful of counts. The same CDR3 is also encoded by other DNA sequences in this sample. The chain joins TRBV20-1 to TRBJ2-2, with D hard to call. The germline V gene has CDR1 DFQATT and CDR2 SNEGSKA (reference sequence). Between the trimmed V and J ends, which lost 6 bases and 4 bases, there was a span of 6 bases. The CDR3 has 11 amino acids. DNA of the CDR3: TGCAGTGCCCCTAGCACCGGGGAGCTGTTTTTT. Translating gives CSAPSTGELFF.

This clone was detected only a few times. V gene TRBV27 combines with J gene TRBJ1-6; the match to TRBD1 covers 11 bases. This CDR3 spans 15 amino acids. The germline gives CDR1 MNHEY, CDR2 SMNVEV (reference sequence). The junction had 8 bases not matched to a gene; V was cut back by 6 bases and J by 10 bases. The CDR3 DNA reads TGTGCCAGCAGCGCCCTGGACAGGGGGCGCTCACCCCTCCACTTT. Encoded protein: CASSALDRGRSPLHF.

The chain carries TRBV2 and TRBJ1-5; tentatively, D is TRBD1 (5 bases). The germline gives CDR1 SNHLY, CDR2 FYNNEI. The CDR3 totals 14 residues. Trimming removed 3 bases from V and 4 bases from J, with 10 bases in between. The CDR3 coding sequence is TGTGCCAGCAGTGAGACAGCGGGGAATCAGCCCCAGCATTTT. It codes for CASSETAGNQPQHF.

This clone was found once. A far more abundant clone sits one base away, making this likely a read error. This rearrangement joins TRBV11-2 to TRBJ1-5; D unresolved. There are 13 residues in the CDR3. CDR1 and CDR2 (germline): SGHAT, FQNNGV. The CDR3: CASSPDGDQPPHF. The CDR3 bases are TGTGCCAGCAGCCCTGACGGTGATCAGCCCCCGCATTTT.

The chain employs TRBV2 and TRBJ2-3; 7 positions match TRBD1. Losses at the gene ends were 5 bases for V and 2 bases for J; bases not matched to a gene: 7. CDR3 size: 15 residues. The germline V gene has CDR1 SNHLY and CDR2 FYNNEI. In nucleotides, the CDR3 is TGTGCCAGCAGTCGAAGGGGGCGCGACACAGATACGCAGTATTTT. It encodes CASSRRGRDTDTQYF.

Here the CDR3 reads CASRIATGGSTDTQYF. The CDR3 nucleotides read TGTGCCAGCAGGATCGCGACTGGGGGGAGCACAGATACGCAGTATTTT. The chain combines TRBV5-5 with TRBJ2-3, with D perhaps matching TRBD2 (6 bases). The V and J ends lost 5 bases and 0 bases respectively, with 16 bases between them. Germline lookup yields CDR1 SGHKS and CDR2 YYEKEE (reference sequence). The CDR3 covers 16 residues.

The chain joins TRBV7-2 to TRBJ1-2; D not resolved. Per germline, CDR1 SGHTA and CDR2 FQGNSA. The CDR3 is 13 residues long. The germline V and J ends were trimmed by 3 bases and 0 bases, with 5 bases remaining between them. The CDR3, as DNA: TGTGCCAGCAGCTTCGGCCCTAACTATGGCTACACCTTC. Translating it yields CASSFGPNYGYTF.

The V call is TRBV18, the J call TRBJ2-3; D is possibly TRBD1 (5 bases). The CDR3 totals 15 residues. Per the germline V gene, CDR1 is KGHSH and CDR2 is LQKENI. Trimming cost V 5 bases and J 6 bases, with 18 bases left between them. This chain's CDR3 is CASSSTNRNADTQYF. DNA for the CDR3: TGTGCCAGCTCATCCACCAACAGGAATGCGGATACGCAGTATTTT.

This chain uses TRBV11-2 with TRBJ1-2, with TRBD1 matching 7 bases. V shed 5 bases and J 5 bases; nucleotides not matched to a gene: 5. Germline V lookup: CDR1 SGHAT, CDR2 FQNNGV. The CDR3 length is 13 residues. The CDR3 nucleotides are TGTGCCAGCAGCCCGGGACAGCCATATGGCTACACCTTC. It translates to CASSPGQPYGYTF.

The chain joins TRBV5-1 to TRBJ1-1; 7 bases line up with TRBD1. Germline values: CDR1 SGHRS, CDR2 YFSETQ. J was trimmed by 0 bases and V by 3 bases; bases with no gene match: 5. This CDR3 region has 15 residues. The CDR3 DNA reads as TGCGCCAGCAGCTGGGGACAGAGCATGAACACTGAAGCTTTCTTT. Translation gives CASSWGQSMNTEAFF.

The J gene is TRBJ2-1, the V gene TRBV11-3; D perhaps matches TRBD2 (6 bases). The V and J ends lost 6 bases and 5 bases respectively, with 14 bases between them. CDR3 length: 14 residues. Germline V CDR1 and CDR2: SGHNT, YENEEA. For the CDR3, the DNA is TGTGCCAGCAGACCATATAGCGGAAACAATGAGCAGTTCTTC. Protein product: CASRPYSGNNEQFF.

A note on this clone: Only one base separates this from a far larger clonotype, so it likely reflects a read error. The same CDR3 arises from other DNA sequences in this sample as well. The chain couples TRBV29-1 to TRBJ1-2, with TRBD1 matching 8 bases. The CDR3 has 12 residues. Germline V gene data show CDR1 as SQVTM and CDR2 as ANQGSEA. Trimming cost V 6 bases and J 8 bases; bases outside gene matches: 8. DNA for the CDR3: TGCAGCGTGGGGACAGGCCGGGAAGGCTACACCTTC. Its translation is CSVGTGREGYTF.

This clone was seen many times. The chain combines TRBV9 with TRBJ2-5; 11 nucleotides align to TRBD2. With 4 bases clipped from V and 9 bases from J, the junction kept 11 bases outside the gene matches. CDR1 is SGDLS, CDR2 YYNGEE, per germline. The CDR3 consists of 15 residues. The CDR3 DNA reads TGTGCCAGCAGCACCGGGACTAGCGGCCCCGTGGCCCAGTACTTC. Translation gives CASSTGTSGPVAQYF.

The CDR3 DNA reads TGTGCCAGCAGTGCGGGGGGGCAAGAGACCCAGTACTTC. It specifies CASSAGGQETQYF. J is TRBJ2-5 and V is TRBV25-1; 8 bases map to TRBD2. V shed 4 bases and J 2 bases; nucleotides not matched to a gene: 0. CDR3 size: 13 residues. Germline-derived CDR1 and CDR2 are MGHDK and SYGVNS. Supplemented by reference TRBV25-1 and TRBJ2-5, the full variable domain reads EADIYQTPRYLVIGTGKKITLECSQTMGHDKMYWYQQDPGMELHLIHYSYGVNSTEKGDLSSESTVSRIRTEHFPLTLESARPSHTSQYLCASSAGGQETQYFGPGTRLLVL.

In this sample, this clone turned up once. The chain uses TRBV28 and TRBJ2-1; 8 bases match TRBD2. Trimming took 7 bases from V and 8 from J; bases not matched to a gene: 13. Germline assignment: CDR1 MDHEN and CDR2 SYDVKM. The CDR3 consists of 15 residues. CDR3 nucleotide sequence: TGTGCCAGCATCTCGGGGGGGCCCTCGCGGTATGAGCAGTTCTTC. Protein sequence: CASISGGPSRYEQFF.

In this sample, this clone turned up once. The chain combines TRBV28 with TRBJ1-2; maybe TRBD1 (5 bases). Trimming cost V 7 bases and J 0 bases, with 12 bases left between them. Germline values: CDR1 MDHEN, CDR2 SYDVKM. This CDR3 comprises 14 residues. The CDR3 nucleotides read TGTGCCAGCAATCGGGGGGGTTCTAACTATGGCTACACCTTC. Protein product: CASNRGGSNYGYTF.

The V and J genes are TRBV4-1 and TRBJ2-1; D is tentatively TRBD1 or TRBD2 (6 bases each). The CDR3 consists of 17 residues. V was clipped by 2 bases and J by 2 bases, with 16 bases between them. Germline assignment: CDR1 MGHRA and CDR2 YSYEKL. The CDR3 bases are TGCGCCAGCAGCCAACGACAGGCGGGATCCCCCTACAATGAGCAGTTCTTC. The encoded protein is CASSQRQAGSPYNEQFF.